The present T cell receptor (beta chain) was sequenced within a study of OX40 agonist ivuxolimab in advanced cancers. Study context: An anti-OX40 (CD134) antibody with agonistic activity, ivuxolimab, was administered to patients. Findings and limits, study-wide: With doses of 0.1-3.0 mg/kg, partial responders showed among the lowest clonal expansion. At doses 0.1 to 3.0 mg/kg, CD4+ and CD8+ clones expanded.

This clone was recorded only once. Its specificity is not known. The germline CDR1 and CDR2 sequences are SGHTA and FQGNSA. The V gene end was trimmed by 5 bases and the J gene end by 0 bases; junction bases not matched to a gene: 3. The CDR3 consists of 14 residues. Data came from immunoSEQ multiplex PCR; TCRdb stores just in-frame clones and leaves some out. The repertoire holds some 80,000 clones, with over 85% as singletons. The sequences come from CD4+ or CD8+ T cells sorted from blood, collected in a trial of the OX40 agonist ivuxolimab. The genes are TRBV7-2 and TRBJ2-7; 8 nucleotides line up with TRBD1. This clonotype was sampled from an adult with an advanced solid tumor such as melanoma, head and neck, liver or kidney cancer. The CDR3 spells CASSRDRNSYEQYF. DNA for the CDR3: TGTGCCAGCAGCCGGGACAGGAACTCCTACGAGCAGTACTTC.